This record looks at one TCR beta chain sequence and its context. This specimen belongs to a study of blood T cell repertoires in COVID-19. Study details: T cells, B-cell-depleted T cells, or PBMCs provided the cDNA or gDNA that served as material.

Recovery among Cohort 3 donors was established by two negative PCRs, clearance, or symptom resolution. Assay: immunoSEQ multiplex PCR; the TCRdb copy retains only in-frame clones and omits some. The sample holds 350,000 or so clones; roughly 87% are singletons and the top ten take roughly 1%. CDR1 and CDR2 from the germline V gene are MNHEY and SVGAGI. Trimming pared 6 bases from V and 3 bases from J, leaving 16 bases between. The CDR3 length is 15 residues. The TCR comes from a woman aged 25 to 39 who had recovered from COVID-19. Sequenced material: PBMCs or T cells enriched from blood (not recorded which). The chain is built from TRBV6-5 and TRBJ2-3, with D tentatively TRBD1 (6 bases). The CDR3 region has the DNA TGTGCCAGCAGGGGGACACTCCAAAGGACAGATACGCAGTATTTT. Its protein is CASRGTLQRTDTQYF.